This entry lists 28 T cell receptor beta chains sequenced from one sample in a study of blood T cell repertoires in COVID-19. Sequencing was performed with immunoSEQ multiplex PCR; in TCRdb, only in-frame clones are kept and a portion is missing. The top ten hold around 7.7% of the sample, which has about 210,000 clones, over 70% seen once. The sequenced material came from peripheral blood. These receptors came from a woman in her seventies with acute or convalescent COVID-19.

This clone was counted between two and nine times. The rearrangement links TRBV15 to TRBJ2-1; D is ambiguous. The CDR3 is 15 residues long. V was shortened by 5 bases and J by 7 bases, with 18 bases between the two germline ends. Germline V lookup: CDR1 LNHNV, CDR2 YYDKDF (reference sequence). Here the CDR3 reads CATSVGQALRNEQFF. CDR3 in DNA: TGTGCCACCAGCGTTGGCCAGGCCCTTCGGAATGAGCAGTTCTTC.

This clone was seen a few times. The chain couples TRBV14 to TRBJ2-1, with 9 bases fitting TRBD1. This CDR3 has 17 amino acids. CDR1 is SGHDN and CDR2 is FVKESK in the germline V gene. With V trimmed by 1 base and J by 6 bases, 10 bases remained unmatched. DNA for the CDR3: TGTGCCAGCAGCCAAGGGGACAGGGATCCCTCTTTCAATGAGCAGTTCTTC. Translation gives CASSQGDRDPSFNEQFF.

The chain employs TRBV5-4 and TRBJ1-4; the match to TRBD1 covers 8 bases. Germline CDR1 SGHNT, CDR2 YYREEE (reference sequence). Trimming removed 4 bases from V and 7 bases from J; junction bases left unmatched: 9. This CDR3 is built from 15 residues. CDR3 residues: CASSDGQGVIEKLFF. As DNA, the CDR3 is TGTGCCAGCAGCGACGGACAGGGAGTTATTGAAAAACTGTTTTTT.

The chain links TRBV24-1 to TRBJ2-6; D possibly corresponds to TRBD1 (6 bases). The CDR3 is made up of 16 amino acids. Trimming removed 7 bases at V and 0 bases at J, with 12 bases between. Germline CDR1 is KGHDR and CDR2 is SFDVKD. CDR3 sequence reads: CATSPGHNSGANVLTF. The CDR3 DNA is TGTGCCACCAGCCCGGGACATAACTCTGGGGCCAACGTCCTGACTTTC.

This clone was counted between two and nine times. The rearrangement uses TRBV6-5 and TRBJ1-6; D is ambiguous. Trimming left V 5 bases short and J 0 bases short, with 5 bases between. CDR1 and CDR2 (germline): MNHEY, SVGAGI. The CDR3 has 14 residues. The CDR3 reads CASSISSYNSPLHF. The CDR3 coding sequence is TGTGCCAGCAGTATATCCTCCTATAATTCACCCCTCCACTTT.

The chain employs TRBV2 and TRBJ2-5; unclear D gene. This CDR3 contains 13 residues. The V end lost 6 bases, the J end lost 1 base, and 9 bases lay between the germline ends. The germline V gene encodes CDR1 SNHLY and CDR2 FYNNEI. CDR3 region: CASRGSFQETQYF. The CDR3 bases are TGTGCCAGCAGGGGCTCGTTCCAAGAGACCCAGTACTTC.

This clone has only a few counts. V gene TRBV28 combines with J gene TRBJ2-5; TRBD2 agrees at 14 bases. The germline gives CDR1 MDHEN, CDR2 SYDVKM. Unmatched junction bases numbered 2, after V lost 7 bases and J lost 4 bases. This CDR3 spans 14 amino acids. The CDR3 bases are TGTGCCAGCATGACTAGCGGGGGGGCAGAGACCCAGTACTTC. As protein: CASMTSGGAETQYF.

The J gene is TRBJ2-7, the V gene TRBV29-1; 7 nucleotides align to TRBD1. Germline CDR1 and CDR2: SQVTM and ANQGSEA. The CDR3 is 11 amino acids. Trimming cost V 7 bases and J 3 bases; bases outside gene matches: 3. Written as DNA, the CDR3 is TGCAGCGGCCGACAGGGCTACGAGCAGTACTTC. Translation gives CSGRQGYEQYF.

This sequence joins TRBV6-5 and TRBJ1-1; D not resolved. Per germline, CDR1 MNHEY and CDR2 SVGAGI. This CDR3 spans 13 amino acids. Trimming removed 6 bases from V and 1 base from J, with 9 bases in between. CDR3 region: CASSNTKNTEAFF. The CDR3 DNA is TGTGCCAGCAGCAATACAAAGAACACTGAAGCTTTCTTT.

The V and J genes are TRBV9 and TRBJ2-5, with 10 positions matching TRBD2. This CDR3 region has 13 residues. Germline V gives CDR1 SGDLS, CDR2 YYNGEE. The CDR3 loop is CASGGANQETQYF. The CDR3 nucleotides read TGTGCAAGCGGGGGGGCAAACCAAGAGACCCAGTACTTC.

The chain's CDR3 is CASSDRDRGHNSNQPQHF. CDR3 bases: TGCGCCAGCAGCGACCGGGACAGGGGGCACAATAGCAATCAGCCCCAGCATTTT. The V call is TRBV4-1, the J call TRBJ1-5, with 12 bases matching TRBD1. CDR1 is MGHRA and CDR2 is YSYEKL in the germline V gene. The CDR3 totals 18 residues. Trimming removed 5 bases from V and 0 bases from J; junction bases left unmatched: 8.

This clone was found a few times. The rearrangement links TRBV15 to TRBJ1-2; the match to TRBD1 covers 9 bases. The J segment lost 6 bases and the V segment lost 6 bases, leaving 8 bases of the junction unmatched. The CDR3 is 14 residues long. Germline V gives CDR1 LNHNV, CDR2 YYDKDF (reference sequence). The CDR3 DNA sequence: TGTGCCACCAGTACAGGGGGCGCGAAGAATGGCTACACCTTC. Translating gives CATSTGGAKNGYTF.

The chain combines TRBV6-5 with TRBJ1-1, with a weak D call TRBD1 (5 bases). Germline assignment: CDR1 MNHEY and CDR2 SVGAGI. The CDR3 is 13 amino acids. Between the trimmed V and J ends, which lost 0 bases and 10 bases, there was a span of 12 bases. Here the CDR3 reads CASSYSAGFVAFF. DNA of the CDR3: TGTGCCAGCAGTTACTCGGCAGGGTTCGTAGCTTTCTTT.

A single count supports this clone. The rearrangement links TRBV5-4 to TRBJ2-7; 9 bases agree with TRBD2. Trimming took 5 bases from V and 5 from J; bases not matched to a gene: 5. The CDR3 runs 13 residues. Germline lookup yields CDR1 SGHNT and CDR2 YYREEE (reference sequence). The CDR3 reads CASSRAGGDEQYV. The DNA of the CDR3 is TGTGCCAGCAGTCGAGCGGGGGGAGACGAGCAGTACGTC.

This chain joins TRBV7-8 and TRBJ1-5; 8 bases line up with TRBD1. This CDR3 comprises 17 residues. Germline V gene data show CDR1 as SGHVS and CDR2 as FQNEAQ. The ends lost 4 bases at V and 2 bases at J; junction bases unmatched: 10. The CDR3 loop is CASSSAGGGRGNQPQHF. DNA for the CDR3: TGTGCCAGCAGCTCTGCAGGGGGCGGGAGGGGCAATCAGCCCCAGCATTTT.

The gene calls are TRBV5-1 and TRBJ2-2; D may be TRBD2 (6 bases). CDR1 and CDR2 (germline): SGHRS, YFSETQ. The V gene lost 1 base and the J gene lost 6 bases, with 19 bases spanning the gap. The CDR3 contains 17 residues. The CDR3 here is CASSLPGPSSGAGELFF. The CDR3 DNA follows: TGCGCCAGCAGCTTGCCGGGACCCTCCTCGGGGGCCGGGGAGCTGTTTTTT.

The V gene is TRBV2, the J gene TRBJ2-7; maybe TRBD1 (5 bases). The V and J ends lost 6 bases and 5 bases respectively, with 8 bases between them. This CDR3 is built from 11 residues. Germline V gene lookup returns CDR1 SNHLY and CDR2 FYNNEI. CDR3 in amino acids: CASRMTDEQYV. The CDR3, as DNA: TGTGCCAGCAGGATGACAGACGAGCAGTACGTC.

The chain joins TRBV19 to TRBJ2-2, with 10 positions matching TRBD2. The CDR3 sequence is 17 residues long. V gave up 5 bases and J gave up 5 bases; unmatched junction bases: 11. Per the germline V gene, CDR1 is LNHDA and CDR2 is SQIVND (reference sequence). This CDR3 is CASSVFSGGTKTGELFF. For the CDR3, the DNA is TGTGCCAGTAGTGTTTTTAGCGGGGGGACAAAGACCGGGGAGCTGTTTTTT. The complete variable domain, with remaining parts taken from reference TRBV19 and TRBJ2-2, reads DGGITQSPKYLFRKEGQNVTLSCEQNLNHDAMYWYRQDPGQGLRLIYYSQIVNDFQKGDIAEGYSVSREKKESFPLTVTSAQKNPTAFYLCASSVFSGGTKTGELFFGEGSRLTVL.

This chain uses TRBV28 with TRBJ1-2; TRBD1 aligns across 10 bases. Germline trimming cut 5 bases from V and 4 bases from J; bases unmatched to any gene: 10. In germline, CDR1 is MDHEN, CDR2 SYDVKM. The CDR3 is 16 residues long. The CDR3 reads CASSGTGQGPLYGYTF. The CDR3 region has the DNA TGTGCCAGCAGTGGCACGGGACAGGGGCCCCTCTATGGCTACACCTTC.

The V gene is TRBV19, the J gene TRBJ1-5; 8 nucleotides line up with TRBD1. Germline V gene lookup returns CDR1 LNHDA and CDR2 SQIVND (reference sequence). The V gene end was trimmed by 10 bases and the J gene end by 0 bases; junction bases not matched to a gene: 11. This CDR3 comprises 16 residues. DNA of the CDR3: TGTGCCACATCGGACAGGGCCGGGGGTAGCAATCAGCCCCAGCATTTT. Its protein is CATSDRAGGSNQPQHF.

The gene calls are TRBV7-9 and TRBJ2-3, with a possible D match to TRBD2 (7 bases). This CDR3 comprises 13 residues. Germline CDR1 and CDR2: SEHNR and FQNEAQ (reference sequence). The V and J ends lost 4 bases and 12 bases respectively, with 17 bases between them. The CDR3 loop is CASSSEGGGIQYF. The CDR3 DNA sequence: TGTGCCAGCAGCTCCGAGGGGGGGGGAATCCAGTATTTT. Together with reference TRBV7-9 and TRBJ2-3, the CDR3 gives the full variable domain: DTGVSQNPRHKITKRGQNVTFRCDPISEHNRLYWYRQTLGQGPEFLTYFQNEAQLEKSRLLSDRFSAERPKGSFSTLEIQRTEQGDSAMYLCASSSEGGGIQYFGPGTRLTVL.

This chain uses TRBV7-2 with TRBJ2-1, with 12 bases lining up with TRBD2. After removal of 5 bases from V and 9 bases from J, the junction contained 17 bases not matched to a gene. Germline V gene sequence: CDR1 SGHTA, CDR2 FQGNSA. This CDR3 region has 18 residues. This chain's CDR3 is CASSQLYSSGGAGGEQFF. CDR3 nucleotides: TGTGCCAGCAGCCAACTCTACTCTAGCGGGGGGGCCGGAGGTGAGCAGTTCTTC.

The V call is TRBV25-1, the J call TRBJ2-5, with D maybe TRBD1 (5 bases). The germline V and J ends were trimmed by 5 bases and 5 bases, with 18 bases remaining between them. Germline V lookup: CDR1 MGHDK, CDR2 SYGVNS. This CDR3 spans 15 amino acids. The CDR3 loop is CASSSPRVRRETQYF. The CDR3 coding sequence is TGTGCCAGCAGTTCCCCCAGGGTCCGTAGGGAGACCCAGTACTTC.

The rearrangement joins TRBV29-1 to TRBJ2-3; 7 bases are shared with TRBD1. The germline CDR1 and CDR2 sequences are SQVTM and ANQGSEA. Trimming at V came to 0 bases and at J to 4 bases, leaving 4 bases not matched to a gene. This CDR3 region has 14 residues. The CDR3 is CSVEDPDRADTQYF. The DNA for the CDR3 is TGCAGCGTTGAAGACCCTGACAGGGCAGATACGCAGTATTTT.

This chain links TRBV9 with TRBJ1-5, with TRBD1 as a possible D gene (5 bases). Looked up from germline, CDR1 is SGDLS and CDR2 is YYNGEE. Trimming shortened V by 4 bases and J by 3 bases, and 11 bases separated the two germline ends. The CDR3 length is 14 residues. CDR3 amino acids: CASSRGGSNQPQHF. In nucleotides, the CDR3 is TGTGCCAGCAGCCGCGGGGGGTCCAATCAGCCCCAGCATTTT.

For this clone: A read error may produce the germline difference seen at one junction end. The chain has TRBV7-2 and TRBJ2-5; TRBD2 might be the D (5 bases). Germline-derived CDR1 and CDR2 are SGHTA and FQGNSA. CDR3 size: 14 residues. CDR3 sequence: CASRLDYPPETQYF. In DNA, the CDR3 is TGTGCCAGCAGGTTAGACTACCCCCCAGAGACCCAGTACTTC.

This sequence joins TRBV2 and TRBJ2-5; tentatively, D is TRBD2 (5 bases). Germline V gene sequence: CDR1 SNHLY, CDR2 FYNNEI. The germline V and J ends were trimmed by 8 bases and 5 bases, with 12 bases remaining between them. The CDR3 runs 12 residues. This chain's CDR3 is CASSFGGETQYF. As DNA, the CDR3 is TGTGCCAGCTCGTTTGGCGGGGAGACCCAGTACTTC.

The rearrangement joins TRBV25-1 to TRBJ1-3; 8 nucleotides line up with TRBD1. Losses at the gene ends were 4 bases for V and 3 bases for J; bases not matched to a gene: 8. Germline values: CDR1 MGHDK, CDR2 SYGVNS. This CDR3 is built from 16 residues. The CDR3 region has the DNA TGTGCCAGCAGTGGGTGGACAGGGAGGGATGGAAACACCATATATTTT. This translates into CASSGWTGRDGNTIYF.